The table lists the clone carrying this TCR beta chain with a few counts. The sample comes from a study of blood T cell repertoires in COVID-19. Whole-study context: Spain, Italy and the United States supplied samples that represented acute and convalescent COVID-19. PBMCs, B-cell-depleted T cells, or T cells were the source of the cDNA or gDNA that made up the material.

Source study methods: Scientists estimated how many nucleated cells there were by amplifying reference gene primers. Profiled with immunoSEQ multiplex PCR; TCRdb holds only in-frame clones, not every one. D and trimming were read from the DNA, whereas the V and J calls and clone size are those reported in that table. The repertoire includes approximately 150,000 clones, roughly 88% of them detected once, and 1.8% sits in the top ten. The germline gives CDR1 MNHNY, CDR2 SVGAGI (reference sequence). This CDR3 is built from 19 residues. The V segment lost 5 bases and the J segment 3 bases; nucleotides outside the gene matches: 13.

Source material: peripheral blood. The chain couples TRBV6-6 to TRBJ2-5, with 15 bases identical to TRBD2. This clonotype was obtained from a man between 65 and 85 years old with acute or convalescent COVID-19. The CDR3 DNA sequence: TGTGCCAGCAGTCGAGGACTAGCGGGAGGGCCCGGGGTAAAAGAGACCCAGTACTTC. This encodes CASSRGLAGGPGVKETQYF.